These 15 T cell receptor beta chains were all obtained from the same sample, sequenced in a study of cytomegalovirus exposure and HLA in healthy donors. In the PCR, 60 Vbeta and 13 Jbeta primers were used. The repertoire was sequenced with immunoSEQ multiplex PCR; TCRdb's copy has only in-frame clones and lacks some. The sample records about 140,000 clones, 73% being singletons. The source material was PBMCs. These receptors came from a woman between 40 and 55 years old in good health and CMV-seronegative.

The chain has TRBV7-8 and TRBJ1-4; 8 bases are shared with TRBD1. This CDR3 is 15 amino acids long. Germline V gene data show CDR1 as SGHVS and CDR2 as FQNEAQ. Trimming at V came to 5 bases and at J to 4 bases, leaving 6 bases not matched to a gene. The CDR3, as DNA: TGTGCCAGCAGCCAGGGACAGGAGCGTAATGAAAAACTGTTTTTT. Translated: CASSQGQERNEKLFF. The full variable domain, rest sourced from reference TRBV7-8 and TRBJ1-4, is GAGVSQSPRYKVAKRGQDVALRCDPISGHVSLFWYQQALGQGPEFLTYFQNEAQLDKSGLPSDRFFAERPEGSVSTLKIQRTQQEDSAVYLCASSQGQERNEKLFFGSGTQLSVL.

Concerning this clone: The same CDR3 can be traced to other DNA sequences in this sample. The gene calls are TRBV7-8 and TRBJ1-1; D unresolved. Germline lookup yields CDR1 SGHVS and CDR2 FQNEAQ. This CDR3 has 13 amino acids. The V end lost 7 bases, the J end lost 2 bases, and 11 bases lay between the germline ends. This CDR3 reads CASTDSKNTEAFF. The CDR3 nucleotides are TGTGCCAGCACTGACTCTAAAAACACTGAAGCTTTCTTT.

This clone was counted between two and nine times. The V and J genes are TRBV6-4 and TRBJ2-3, with 9 bases matching TRBD1. The CDR3 sequence is 16 residues long. CDR1 and CDR2 from the germline V gene are MRHNA and SNTAGT. Trimming took 8 bases from V and 4 from J; bases not matched to a gene: 13. CDR3 DNA sequence: TGTGCCAGCGTATTCCGGGACAGGGTTGGCGCAGATACGCAGTATTTT. It yields the protein CASVFRDRVGADTQYF.

This chain joins TRBV6-5 and TRBJ2-1; D perhaps matches TRBD1 (7 bases). Trimming removed 5 bases from V and 4 bases from J, with 15 bases in between. Germline CDR1 reads MNHEY; CDR2 reads SVGAGI. The CDR3 loop spans 15 amino acids. Written as DNA, the CDR3 is TGTGCCAGCAGTGGCGGGACAGCCCCGTACAATGAGCAGTTCTTC. Translation gives CASSGGTAPYNEQFF.

The chain joins TRBV6-5 to TRBJ2-2, with D uncertain. This CDR3 is 13 amino acids long. Trimming stripped 0 bases from V and 6 bases from J, with 5 bases between. Looked up from germline, CDR1 is MNHEY and CDR2 is SVGAGI. This chain's CDR3 is CASSYSSSGELFF. CDR3 coding DNA: TGTGCCAGCAGTTACTCGTCGTCCGGGGAGCTGTTTTTT.

The rearrangement uses TRBV5-1 and TRBJ2-1; D is undetermined. This CDR3 spans 16 amino acids. V shed 0 bases and J shed 2 bases, with 12 bases lying between them. CDR1 SGHRS and CDR2 YFSETQ come from the germline V gene. This CDR3 reads CASSLDTGWAYNEQFF. Written as DNA, the CDR3 is TGCGCCAGCAGCTTGGACACGGGTTGGGCCTACAATGAGCAGTTCTTC.

The chain joins TRBV30 to TRBJ1-6, with D perhaps TRBD1 (6 bases). The CDR3 runs 15 residues. Germline CDR1 and CDR2: GTSNPN and SVGIG (reference sequence). V was cut by 3 bases and J by 7 bases, with 16 bases left in between. This chain's CDR3 is CAWRSGGKSNSPLHF. CDR3 sequence (DNA): TGTGCCTGGAGGTCTGGGGGCAAGTCCAATTCACCCCTCCACTTT.

This clone was observed once. The chain uses TRBV28 and TRBJ1-2, with 10 bases that match TRBD1. The germline V gene has CDR1 MDHEN and CDR2 SYDVKM. The length of the CDR3 is 15 residues. With V trimmed by 6 bases and J by 7 bases, 11 bases remained unmatched. The CDR3 nucleotides are TGTGCCAGCAGATTTAAGACAGGGGGCGGTCCTGGCTACACCTTC. Protein product: CASRFKTGGGPGYTF.

The rearrangement joins TRBV5-1 to TRBJ1-1; 7 bases fit TRBD1. Germline lookup yields CDR1 SGHRS and CDR2 YFSETQ. The CDR3 covers 14 residues. The trim removed 3 bases at V and 7 bases at J, leaving 9 bases unmatched. The CDR3 here is CASSSEGPGGEAFF. CDR3 DNA sequence: TGCGCCAGCAGCTCAGAAGGGCCAGGGGGTGAAGCTTTCTTT. The complete variable domain, with remaining parts taken from reference TRBV5-1 and TRBJ1-1, reads KAGVTQTPRYLIKTRGQQVTLSCSPISGHRSVSWYQQTPGQGLQFLFEYFSETQRNKGNFPGRFSGRQFSNSRSEMNVSTLELGDSALYLCASSSEGPGGEAFFGQGTRLTVV.

This clone was seen a few times. The chain uses TRBV5-6 and TRBJ1-2; D is undetermined. Trimming cost V 6 bases and J 0 bases, with 18 bases left between them. The germline V gene has CDR1 SGHDT and CDR2 YYEEEE. CDR3 length: 16 residues. This chain's CDR3 is CASNRPGSLTNYGYTF. As DNA, the CDR3 is TGTGCCAGCAATAGACCGGGATCTTTAACTAACTATGGCTACACCTTC.

The CDR3 reads CASSPRQGVGYGYTF. In DNA, the CDR3 is TGTGCCAGCAGTCCCCGACAGGGAGTAGGGTATGGCTACACCTTC. This chain uses TRBV27 with TRBJ1-2, with 7 bases aligning to TRBD1. CDR1 and CDR2 (germline): MNHEY, SMNVEV (reference sequence). The CDR3 extends over 15 amino acids. V was clipped by 5 bases and J by 5 bases; unmatched bases: 11.

This clone came up a few times. CDR3 DNA: TGCGCCAGCAGCTTGGAACAGGCTATCTATGAGCAGTTCTTC. Its protein product is CASSLEQAIYEQFF. The chain joins TRBV5-1 to TRBJ2-1, with D perhaps TRBD1 (5 bases). This CDR3 has 14 amino acids. V was pared by 0 bases and J by 8 bases, with 12 bases between. The V gene's germline CDR1 is SGHRS and CDR2 YFSETQ. Full variable domain (outside the CDR3, taken from reference TRBV5-1 and TRBJ2-1): KAGVTQTPRYLIKTRGQQVTLSCSPISGHRSVSWYQQTPGQGLQFLFEYFSETQRNKGNFPGRFSGRQFSNSRSEMNVSTLELGDSALYLCASSLEQAIYEQFFGPGTRLTVL.

V and J are TRBV19 and TRBJ2-1; tentative D call: TRBD1 (5 bases). Germline CDR1 reads LNHDA; CDR2 reads SQIVND (reference sequence). The CDR3 contains 14 residues. V was trimmed by 7 bases and J by 7 bases, leaving 17 bases between them. The CDR3 here is CASTSTSGINEQFF. The DNA of the CDR3 is TGTGCCAGTACTAGTACTTCAGGGATTAATGAGCAGTTCTTC.

The V call is TRBV18, the J call TRBJ1-1; TRBD1 agrees at 10 bases. Germline V lookup: CDR1 KGHSH, CDR2 LQKENI. V lost 6 bases to trimming and J lost 6 bases; unmatched junction nucleotides: 4. The CDR3 loop spans 13 amino acids. Here the CDR3 DNA reads TGTGCCAGCTCTCACGGACAGGGGGCTGAAGCTTTCTTT. Translating gives CASSHGQGAEAFF.

J is TRBJ1-5 and V is TRBV7-6; D remains unclear. This CDR3 contains 13 residues. In germline, CDR1 is SGHVS, CDR2 FNYEAQ. With 1 base removed from V and 6 bases from J, the gap between germline ends came to 7 bases. The CDR3 sequence is CASSLGRGQPQHF. CDR3 DNA sequence: TGTGCCAGCAGCTTAGGTCGCGGTCAGCCCCAGCATTTT.